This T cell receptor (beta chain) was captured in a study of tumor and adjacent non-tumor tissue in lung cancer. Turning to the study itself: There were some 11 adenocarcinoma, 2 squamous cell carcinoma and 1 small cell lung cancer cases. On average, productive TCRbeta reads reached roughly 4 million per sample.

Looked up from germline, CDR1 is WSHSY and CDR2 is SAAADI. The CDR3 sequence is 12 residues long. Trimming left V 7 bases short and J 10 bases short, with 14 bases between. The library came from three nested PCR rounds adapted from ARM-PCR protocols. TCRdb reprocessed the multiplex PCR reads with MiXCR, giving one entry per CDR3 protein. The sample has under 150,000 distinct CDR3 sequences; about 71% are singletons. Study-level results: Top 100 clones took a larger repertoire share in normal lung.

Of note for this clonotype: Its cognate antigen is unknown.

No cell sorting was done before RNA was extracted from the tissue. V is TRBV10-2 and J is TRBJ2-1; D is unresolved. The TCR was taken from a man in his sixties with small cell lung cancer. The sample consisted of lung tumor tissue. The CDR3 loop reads CASTHSPGEQFF. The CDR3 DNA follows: TGCGCCAGCACCCATAGTCCAGGCGAGCAGTTCTTC.